Listed below are T cell receptor beta chains from one sample, sequenced in a study of cytomegalovirus exposure and HLA in healthy donors. Sequencing was performed with immunoSEQ multiplex PCR; in TCRdb, only in-frame clones are kept and a portion is missing. The sample carries 180,000 or so clones, 80% recorded once. The sequencing input was PBMCs. Receptors originate from a girl aged 10-17 years in good health and CMV-seropositive. CDR3s include the opening cysteine and the closing phenylalanine or tryptophan. Fields, in order: J gene, D gene, V gene, clone size, CDR3 DNA, CDR3 protein. A D gene is named only where the DNA matches it firmly. Size is omitted from some rows. Given values are once, few, many or a class for expanded clones.

TRBJ2-1 . TRBV10-2 . TGCGCCAGCAGTGAGGGAGGGCCGTACAATGAGCAGTTCTTC CASSEGGPYNEQFF
TRBJ1-3 . TRBV2 few TGTGCCAGCAGTCAGTCCCCTCACTCTGGAAACACCATATATTTT CASSQSPHSGNTIYF
TRBJ1-2 . TRBV30 . TGTGCCTGGAACCAGTATGGCTACACCTTC CAWNQYGYTF
TRBJ1-5 . TRBV27 . TGTGCCAGCAGTTTAATAGCTGGAGGCGGACATCAGCCCCAGCATTTT CASSLIAGGGHQPQHF
TRBJ1-1 TRBD1 TRBV20-1 . TGCAGTGCCACAGGGGAGTTTGGAGCTTTCTTT CSATGEFGAFF
TRBJ2-3 . TRBV18 . TGTGCCAGCTCAGAACTGCGGGCGGCAGATACGCAGTATTTT CASSELRAADTQYF
TRBJ2-7 . TRBV6-6 . TGTGCCAGCAGTTACTCCTCAGGACTGCTCCTCTACGAGCAGTACTTC CASSYSSGLLLYEQYF
TRBJ2-1 TRBD2 TRBV7-3 few TGTGCCAGCAGCTTAATCGCCGCGGGAGGGTCTCATGAGCAGTTCTTC CASSLIAAGGSHEQFF
TRBJ2-1 . TRBV5-1 . TGCGCCAGCAGCATGGACTTTAGAGGTGGGAATGAGCAGTTCTTC CASSMDFRGGNEQFF
TRBJ2-7 TRBD2 TRBV4-2 . TGTGCCAGCAGCCAAGGACTAGCGGGAGAGTTGCGGTCCCACGAGCAGTACTTC CASSQGLAGELRSHEQYF
TRBJ1-2 . TRBV5-6 . TGTGCCAGCAGCTTGGGAGAGAGTTCCTTCGGCTACACCTTC CASSLGESSFGYTF
TRBJ2-5 . TRBV6-5 . TGTGCCAGCAGTTACTACAGGGAAGAGACCCAGTACTTC CASSYYREETQYF
TRBJ2-3 . TRBV5-1 . TGCGCCAGCAGCCCCCGTCCGGAGTTCACTAGCACAGATACGCAGTATTTT CASSPRPEFTSTDTQYF
TRBJ2-5 . TRBV7-7 . TGTGCTAGCAGCTTAATCCCCGCAGGGGAGACCCAGTACTTC CASSLIPAGETQYF
TRBJ2-6 . TRBV30 . TGTGCCTGGAGTGTACTGGGGCCTGGGGCCAACGTCCTGACTTTC CAWSVLGPGANVLTF
TRBJ2-1 TRBD2 TRBV25-1 . TGTGCCAGCAGTGAAGGAAGCGGGAGAAAGAATGAGCAGTTCTTC CASSEGSGRKNEQFF
TRBJ2-2 . TRBV29-1 few TGCAGCGGGAGACAGGTTCGGAGCGGGGAGCTGTTTTTT CSGRQVRSGELFF
TRBJ2-7 TRBD1 TRBV29-1 . TGCAGCGCCGCGGAGTCGACAGGGCTTGTAGAGCAGTACTTC CSAAESTGLVEQYF
TRBJ2-1 TRBD1 TRBV7-3 few TGTGCCAGCAGCTGGGGACAGGAAGGCGATGAGCAGTTCTTC CASSWGQEGDEQFF
TRBJ2-4 TRBD2 TRBV19 . TGTGCCAGTAGTCCGGGACTAGCGGGAGCTCCCCTAGCCAAAAACATTCAGTACTTC CASSPGLAGAPLAKNIQYF
TRBJ1-6 TRBD1 TRBV7-6 . TGTGCCAGCAGCCTTTCCGGGACAGGGGGCTTCTCCTATAATTCACCCCTCCACTTT CASSLSGTGGFSYNSPLHF
TRBJ1-5 TRBD1 TRBV7-3 . TGTGCCAGCAGCTCGGGACAGCATCAGCCCCAGCATTTT CASSSGQHQPQHF
TRBJ2-3 . TRBV9 once TGTGCCAGCGGGGGGGGCGTAAAGAGCACAGATACGCAGTATTTT CASGGGVKSTDTQYF
TRBJ2-1 TRBD2 TRBV4-2 . TGTGCCAGCTTGCCGGGACAGCCCGGACTAGCGGGAGGGTATGAGCAGTTCTTC CASLPGQPGLAGGYEQFF
TRBJ1-4 TRBD1 TRBV6-5 few TGTGCCAGCAGTTCCCAGGGGGCTTGGGAAAAACTGTTTTTT CASSSQGAWEKLFF
TRBJ1-1 . TRBV18 . TGTGCCAGCTCCGAACAGGAAAACACTGAAGCTTTCTTT CASSEQENTEAFF
TRBJ1-2 . TRBV6-1 . TGTGCCGGACGAACGACCGGGGGGGCTGAGGGCTACACCTTC CAGRTTGGAEGYTF
TRBJ2-1 . TRBV5-1 . TGCGCCAGCAGCTTGGCCTGGAGTCCTAATGAGCAGTTCTTC CASSLAWSPNEQFF
TRBJ2-7 . TRBV20-1 . TGCAGTGCCGGGACTGTCTACGAGCAGTACTTC CSAGTVYEQYF
TRBJ2-1 TRBD2 TRBV10-1 . TGCGCCAGCAGTGAGTCGGGGAGCGGGAGGGCCAATGAGCAGTTCTTC CASSESGSGRANEQFF
TRBJ2-1 TRBD2 TRBV7-9 once TGTGCCAGCAGCTTGGGGACTAGCGGCTACAATGAGCAGTTCTTC CASSLGTSGYNEQFF
TRBJ2-7 . TRBV5-5 . TGTGCCAGCAGCTTGGTACAACCCTACGAGCAGTACTTC CASSLVQPYEQYF
TRBJ1-2 TRBD1 TRBV7-9 . TGTGCCAGCAGCCTACAGGGGGATAACTATGGCTACACCTTC CASSLQGDNYGYTF
TRBJ1-1 . TRBV27 . TGTGCCAGCAGTTTATTTTGGGAGGGTGGGGGAACTGAAGCTTTCTTT CASSLFWEGGGTEAFF
TRBJ2-5 TRBD2 TRBV28 . TGTGCCAGCAGACACAAACTAGCGGGGCTTAAGGAGACCCAGTACTTC CASRHKLAGLKETQYF
TRBJ1-1 . TRBV27 . TGTGCCAGCAGTTTAAAGGGGCACACTGAAGCTTTCTTT CASSLKGHTEAFF
TRBJ2-3 TRBD2 TRBV5-6 . TGTGCCAGCAGCCCAAGCGGGAGGGCCCCGGGCGGGGAGTATTTT CASSPSGRAPGGEYF
TRBJ1-1 TRBD1 TRBV11-2 . TGTGCCTACAGGGGCAAAAACACTGAAGCTTTCTTT CAYRGKNTEAFF
TRBJ1-5 . TRBV4-1 . TGCGCCAGCAGCCTAGGAGATGAGGTTCGATATCAGCCCCAGCATTTT CASSLGDEVRYQPQHF
TRBJ1-2 . TRBV12-5 . TGTGCTAGTGGTTTCCTTATCCAGGACAGAGAGAACTATGGCTACACCTTC CASGFLIQDRENYGYTF
TRBJ1-1 . TRBV7-9 . TGTGCCAGCAGCCGGCTCGGGGGGGAGACTGAAGCTTTCTTT CASSRLGGETEAFF
TRBJ2-1 TRBD2 TRBV19 . TGTGCCAGTAAAGAGAGAGAGGGGATCGGACTAGCGGAGTACCAGAGCTCCTACAATGAGCAGTTCTTC CASKEREGIGLAEYQSSYNEQFF
TRBJ2-7 . TRBV6-1 . TGTGCCAGCAGGATTAACAGGGCCTTCTCCTACGAGCAGTACTTC CASRINRAFSYEQYF